The rows below give T cell receptor beta chains drawn from one sample of a study of T-cell memory formation after mild COVID-19. MiXCR was run by TCRdb on the 5' RACE reads, yielding one entry per CDR3 protein. The repertoire consists of approximately 110,000 distinct CDR3 sequences, with approximately 22% occurring once and the leading ten covering approximately 40%. Sample: PBMCs or a T cell subset sorted from them (not recorded which). Source of these receptors: a man aged 18 to 30 who had mild COVID-19 (a few samples of this study predate the infection). Cell type and time point are not known. Both conserved end residues are part of each CDR3. Each record gives: V gene, clone size, D gene, J gene, CDR3 length, CDR3 DNA, CDR3 protein. D genes are given only for firm matches. Not every row has a clone size; where given, it reads once, few, many or a size class.

>TRBV7-2|-|-|TRBJ1-5|17
TGTGCCAGCAGCTTAAACGCAGGGGAGGTTGGCAATCAGCCCCAGCATTTT
CASSLNAGEVGNQPQHF
>TRBV6-2/TRBV6-3|many|-|TRBJ2-4|16
TGTGCCAGCAGTTCCTGGACTGTACTAGCCAAAAACATTCAGTACTTC
CASSSWTVLAKNIQYF
>TRBV6-6|few|-|TRBJ2-3|14
TGTGCCAGCAGTTACCCACGGGCAAGGGATACGCAGTATTTT
CASSYPRARDTQYF
>TRBV4-3|few|-|TRBJ1-1|14
TGCGCCAGCAGCCAAGGTTGGGGGCACACTGAAGCTTTCTTT
CASSQGWGHTEAFF
>TRBV7-6|few|TRBD2|TRBJ2-3|17
TGTGCCAGCAGCCCAAGCTTAGCGGGGGGGGCCGGAGATACGCAGTATTTT
CASSPSLAGGAGDTQYF
>TRBV20-1|-|TRBD1|TRBJ1-1|16
TGCAGTGCTCCCGGGACAGGGAGATTGATGAACACTGAAGCTTTCTTT
CSAPGTGRLMNTEAFF
>TRBV11-1|-|TRBD1|TRBJ1-5|15
TGTGCCAGCAGCCTAGGACAGGGCAGCAATCAGCCCCAGCATTTT
CASSLGQGSNQPQHF
>TRBV5-6|-|TRBD2|TRBJ2-2|16
TGTGCCAGCAGCTTCTATAGCGGGGGGAACACCGGGGAGCTGTTTTTT
CASSFYSGGNTGELFF
>TRBV6-5|-|-|TRBJ2-5|14
TGTGCCAGCAGTTACCAGAAGTACCAAGAGACCCAGTACTTC
CASSYQKYQETQYF
>TRBV11-2|many|TRBD2|TRBJ2-1|16
TGTGCCAGCAGCCGTCCCTCTAGCGGATTAAGTAATGAGCAGTTCTTC
CASSRPSSGLSNEQFF
>TRBV4-1|-|-|TRBJ1-1|15
TGCGCCAGCAGCCAAGGGGGAGCTATGAACACTGAAGCTTTCTTT
CASSQGGAMNTEAFF
>TRBV6-2/TRBV6-3|-|-|TRBJ1-2|14
TGTGCCAGCAGGTCGGAGTTTGCTAACTATGGCTACACCTTC
CASRSEFANYGYTF
>TRBV19|-|-|TRBJ2-3|12
TGTGCCAGTAGTATGGATCGAGATACGCAGTATTTT
CASSMDRDTQYF
>TRBV2|many|-|TRBJ2-7|14
TGTGCCAGCAGTGGGACAGATGTTGACTACGAGCAGTACTTC
CASSGTDVDYEQYF
>TRBV12-3/TRBV12-4|once|TRBD1|TRBJ1-2|13
TGTGCCAGCAGCCGGGGACAGAACTATGGCGACACCTTC
CASSRGQNYGDTF
>TRBV25-1|few|-|TRBJ2-7|11
TGTGCCAGCATACAGGGAAGCGAGCAGTACTTC
CASIQGSEQYF
>TRBV7-6|few|-|TRBJ1-6|15
TGTGCCAGCAGCCCATCGAGCAGGGAAAATTCACCCCTCCACTTT
CASSPSSRENSPLHF
>TRBV25-1|-|-|TRBJ1-6|14
TGTGCCAGCAGCAACCAGGGGAATAATTCACCCCTCCACTTT
CASSNQGNNSPLHF
>TRBV27|few|-|TRBJ2-5|12
TGTGCCAGCGGATTCCCCAGGGAGACCCAGTACTTC
CASGFPRETQYF
>TRBV6-2/TRBV6-3|-|TRBD1|TRBJ2-2|13
TGTGCCGGGCTACAGGGGGCGACCGGGGAGCTGTTTTTT
CAGLQGATGELFF
>TRBV7-8|-|-|TRBJ1-3|16
TGTGCCAGCAGCTTATTGTTAGGGGGGCCTGGAAACACCATATATTTT
CASSLLLGGPGNTIYF
>TRBV9|-|TRBD2|TRBJ2-3|16
TGTGCCAGCAGCGCAATAGCGGGGGCCCGCACAGATACGCAGTATTTT
CASSAIAGARTDTQYF
>TRBV7-9|-|-|TRBJ1-2|15
TGTGCCAGCAGCTCAACCTTACAGGGATTTTATGGCTACACCTTC
CASSSTLQGFYGYTF
>TRBV4-3|few|-|TRBJ2-7|15
TGCGCCAGCAGCCAAGATGAGGAGGGAACCTACGAGCAGTACTTC
CASSQDEEGTYEQYF
>TRBV20-1|-|-|TRBJ1-1|13
TGCAGTGCTAGAGACTACGGGAACACTGAAGCTTTCTTT
CSARDYGNTEAFF
>TRBV4-2|-|TRBD1|TRBJ1-5|14
TGTGCCAGCAGCCACAGGGGGCTCAATCAGCCCCAGCATTTT
CASSHRGLNQPQHF
>TRBV5-1|-|TRBD1|TRBJ2-2|15
TGCGCCAGCAGCAGCGGACAGGCAATCACCGGGGAGCTGTTTTTT
CASSSGQAITGELFF
>TRBV11-1|-|-|TRBJ1-1|13
TGTGCCAGCAGCTTAGGCGCCCCGTATGAAGCTTTCTTT
CASSLGAPYEAFF
>TRBV5-1|-|-|TRBJ2-1|15
TGCGCCAGCAGCTTGGGCGTCCTAACCTACAATGAGCAGTTCTTC
CASSLGVLTYNEQFF
>TRBV6-5|-|-|TRBJ2-1|11
TGTGCCAGCAGTTATTTCGGGGAGCAGTTCTTC
CASSYFGEQFF
>TRBV7-9|many|-|TRBJ2-5|10
TGTGCCAGTAGTGGGGAGACCCAGTACTTC
CASSGETQYF
>TRBV6-2/TRBV6-3|-|-|TRBJ2-7|16
TGTGCCAGCAGTTCTATTCCGGGGGTCTACTCCTACGAGCAGTACTTC
CASSSIPGVYSYEQYF
>TRBV6-1|many|-|TRBJ2-3|15
TGTGCCAGCAGTTTAGGGGGGGCTAGCACAGATACGCAGTATTTT
CASSLGGASTDTQYF
>TRBV29-1|-|-|TRBJ2-5|10
TGCAGCGGGACAGAAGAGACCCAGTACTTC
CSGTEETQYF
>TRBV5-1|-|-|TRBJ1-2|14
TGCGCCAGCAGCTTGGAACACCCTAACTATGGCTACACCTTC
CASSLEHPNYGYTF
>TRBV7-6|few|-|TRBJ2-7|14
TGTGCCAGCAGCTCGGGACAAGACTTCTACGAGCAGTACTTC
CASSSGQDFYEQYF
>TRBV9|few|TRBD2|TRBJ2-1|16
TGTGCCAGCAGCGCGATTTCTAGCGGGGGGGACAATGAGCAGTTCTTC
CASSAISSGGDNEQFF
>TRBV12-3/TRBV12-4|-|TRBD1|TRBJ1-2|15
TGTGCCAGCAGTCGGTCTGGGACAGCTAACTATGGCTACACCTTC
CASSRSGTANYGYTF
>TRBV2|few|-|TRBJ1-1|16
TGTGCCAGCAGTCAAAGGAGGGGCAGTATGAACACTGAAGCTTTCTTT
CASSQRRGSMNTEAFF
>TRBV7-6|-|TRBD2|TRBJ2-3|15
TGTGCCAGCAGCTTGACTAGCGGGGTCGAAGATACGCAGTATTTT
CASSLTSGVEDTQYF
>TRBV6-1|few|-|TRBJ1-2|12
TGTGCCAGCAGTGACGGGGAGTATGGCTACACCTTC
CASSDGEYGYTF
>TRBV7-9|few|-|TRBJ2-1|15
TGTGCCAGCAGCTTAGATCAGTCGGTTTACAATGAGCAGTTCTTC
CASSLDQSVYNEQFF
>TRBV28|-|-|TRBJ2-1|15
TGTGCCAGCAGTAAGGAGCGGCCTGGGTACAATGAGCAGTTCTTC
CASSKERPGYNEQFF
>TRBV25-1|-|-|TRBJ2-7|12
TGTGCCAGCAACGAGGGTTTCTACGAGCAGTACTTC
CASNEGFYEQYF
>TRBV6-2/TRBV6-3|-|-|TRBJ1-1|13
TGTGCCAGCAGTTATCTGGTGAACACTGAAGCTTTCTTT
CASSYLVNTEAFF
>TRBV9|few|TRBD2|TRBJ2-7|16
TGTGCCAGCAGCATCCGACTAGCGGGGAGCTCCTACGAGCAGTACTTC
CASSIRLAGSSYEQYF
>TRBV6-2/TRBV6-3|-|-|TRBJ1-2|13
TGTGCCAGCAGGCCGGATGGTGGTGGTGGCTACACCTTC
CASRPDGGGGYTF
>TRBV4-1|-|-|TRBJ1-2|15
TGCGCCAGCAGCCAAGAGGCCACGGGGGCCTATGGCTACACCTTC
CASSQEATGAYGYTF